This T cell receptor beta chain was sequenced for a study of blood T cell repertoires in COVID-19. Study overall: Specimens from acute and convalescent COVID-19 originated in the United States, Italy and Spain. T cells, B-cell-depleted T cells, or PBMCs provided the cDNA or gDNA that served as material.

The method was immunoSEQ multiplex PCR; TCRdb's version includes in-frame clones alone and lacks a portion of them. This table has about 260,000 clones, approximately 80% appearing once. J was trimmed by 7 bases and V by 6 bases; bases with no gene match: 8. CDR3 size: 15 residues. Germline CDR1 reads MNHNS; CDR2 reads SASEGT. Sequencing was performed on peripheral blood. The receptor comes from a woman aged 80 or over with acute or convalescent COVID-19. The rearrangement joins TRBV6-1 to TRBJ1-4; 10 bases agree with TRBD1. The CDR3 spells CASSMTGGYGEKLFF. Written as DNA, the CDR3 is TGTGCCAGCAGCATGACAGGGGGCTACGGTGAAAAACTGTTTTTT.